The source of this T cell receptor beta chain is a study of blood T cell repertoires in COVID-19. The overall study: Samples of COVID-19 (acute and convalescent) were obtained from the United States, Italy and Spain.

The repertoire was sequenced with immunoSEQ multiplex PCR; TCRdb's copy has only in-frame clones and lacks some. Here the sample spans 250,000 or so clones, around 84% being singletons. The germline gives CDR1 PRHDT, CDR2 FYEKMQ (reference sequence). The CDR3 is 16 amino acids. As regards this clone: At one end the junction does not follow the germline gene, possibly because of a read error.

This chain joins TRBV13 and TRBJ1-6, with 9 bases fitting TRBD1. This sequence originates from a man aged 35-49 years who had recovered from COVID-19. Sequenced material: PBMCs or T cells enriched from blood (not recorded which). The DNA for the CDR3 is TGTGCCAGCAGCGCCGGGACAGGGTCTGGTAATTCACCCTTCCACTTT. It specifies CASSAGTGSGNSPFHF.